These 18 T cell receptor beta chains were sequenced from one sample in a study of blood T cell repertoires in COVID-19. The assay was immunoSEQ multiplex PCR, and TCRdb's table has in-frame clones only and misses some. This table has 120,000 to 150,000 clones, roughly 82% appearing once. Sequencing was done on a sample of peripheral blood. These receptor sequences come from a human donor with acute or convalescent COVID-19. The donor label of this sample is uncertain.

The CDR3 sequence: CASSLRQGSSSGYTF. CDR3 sequence (DNA): TGTGCCAGCAGCTTGCGACAGGGGAGTTCAAGTGGCTACACCTTC. The chain is built from TRBV13 and TRBJ1-2; TRBD1 aligns across 8 bases. The ends lost 3 bases at V and 7 bases at J; junction bases unmatched: 10. The CDR3 contains 15 residues. Germline V lookup: CDR1 PRHDT, CDR2 FYEKMQ (reference sequence).

The chain recombines TRBV10-3 with TRBJ2-7; 12 bases agree with TRBD2. CDR1 is ENHRY and CDR2 is SYGVKD in the germline V gene. The CDR3 is made up of 12 amino acids. The V segment lost 8 bases and the J segment 7 bases; nucleotides outside the gene matches: 3. CDR3 nucleotides: TGTGCCATCCGGACTAGCGGGGAAGAGCAGTACTTC. This encodes CAIRTSGEEQYF.

This clone was detected only a few times. V is TRBV12-3 or TRBV12-4 and J is TRBJ1-2; 7 nucleotides agree with TRBD1. V lost 11 bases to trimming and J lost 3 bases; unmatched junction nucleotides: 9. The CDR3 totals 13 residues. This CDR3 reads CAARGQGDYGYTF. CDR3 coding DNA: TGTGCCGCCCGTGGGCAGGGGGACTATGGCTACACCTTC.

The V and J genes are TRBV5-5 and TRBJ2-1, with 7 bases lining up with TRBD1. The germline CDR1 and CDR2 sequences are SGHKS and YYEKEE (reference sequence). The CDR3 spans 13 residues. With V trimmed by 5 bases and J by 3 bases, 2 bases remained unmatched. CDR3 bases: TGTGCCAGCAGTAGACAGGGCTACAATGAGCAGTTCTTC. This translates into CASSRQGYNEQFF.

The J gene is TRBJ1-5, the V gene TRBV7-2, with D tentatively TRBD1 (5 bases). The V gene's germline CDR1 is SGHTA and CDR2 FQGNSA. This CDR3 has 16 residues. V lost 2 bases, J lost 1 base, and 12 bases lay in between. In nucleotides, the CDR3 is TGTGCCAGCAGCTTAAATGGGGCGAAGAGCAATCAGCCCCAGCATTTT. This codes for CASSLNGAKSNQPQHF.

V gene TRBV15 combines with J gene TRBJ1-4; D might be TRBD1 (6 bases). This CDR3 region has 16 residues. Per germline, CDR1 LNHNV and CDR2 YYDKDF (reference sequence). V gave up 3 bases and J gave up 4 bases, with 15 bases separating them. The CDR3 loop reads CATSRDPTGINEKLFF. CDR3 nucleotides: TGTGCCACCAGCAGGGACCCGACAGGTATTAATGAAAAACTGTTTTTT.

In its sample, this clone was seen once. The chain couples TRBV7-2 to TRBJ2-7; perhaps TRBD2 as D (5 bases). Germline V gene lookup returns CDR1 SGHTA and CDR2 FQGNSA. Between the trimmed V and J ends, which lost 4 bases and 2 bases, there was a span of 21 bases. The CDR3 is 17 amino acids. The CDR3 loop reads CASSSRIMLDGTYEQYF. Written as DNA, the CDR3 is TGTGCCAGCAGCTCCCGGATTATGTTGGACGGGACCTACGAGCAGTACTTC.

Points on this clone: Relative to the germline gene, one junction end is altered; a read error may explain this. This chain uses TRBV5-5 with TRBJ1-4; D not certain. The CDR3 runs to 15 residues. Germline values: CDR1 SGHKS, CDR2 YYEKEE (reference sequence). In nucleotides, the CDR3 is TGTGCCAGCAGCTTCCGGGCAGTAACTAGTGAAAAACTGTTTTTT. This encodes CASSFRAVTSEKLFF.

This clone was picked up a small number of times. J is TRBJ2-1 and V is TRBV7-9, with 8 bases matching TRBD1. V lost 3 bases to trimming and J lost 4 bases; unmatched junction nucleotides: 8. Germline assignment: CDR1 SEHNR and CDR2 FQNEAQ (reference sequence). CDR3 length: 16 residues. The CDR3, as DNA: TGTGCCAGCAGCTTTCTCCGGGACAGGATTTACAATGAGCAGTTCTTC. Translated, it gives CASSFLRDRIYNEQFF.

This clone was seen just once. The chain carries TRBV6-5 and TRBJ2-7; 9 bases agree with TRBD1. From germline, CDR1 is MNHEY and CDR2 SVGAGI. The V segment lost 5 bases and the J segment 2 bases; nucleotides outside the gene matches: 4. The CDR3 has 14 residues. CDR3: CASSRTGAPYEQYF. The CDR3 DNA reads TGTGCCAGCAGTCGGACAGGGGCCCCCTACGAGCAGTACTTC.

The CDR3 DNA sequence: TGTGCCAGCAGCTTCTCGGGGAACCAAGAGACCCAGTACTTC. Its translation is CASSFSGNQETQYF. The rearrangement links TRBV5-5 to TRBJ2-5; weak D call: TRBD2 (5 bases). V was pared by 2 bases and J by 0 bases, with 8 bases between. The CDR3 totals 14 residues. Germline CDR1 SGHKS, CDR2 YYEKEE (reference sequence).

The CDR3 protein is CASSGMASTDTQYF. The CDR3 nucleotides read TGTGCCAGCAGTGGAATGGCCAGCACAGATACGCAGTATTTT. The chain carries TRBV2 and TRBJ2-3; D is undetermined. The V and J ends lost 4 bases and 0 bases respectively, with 8 bases between them. The CDR3 spans 14 residues. Germline CDR1 is SNHLY and CDR2 is FYNNEI.

This chain connects TRBV6-4 to TRBJ2-2; D remains unclear. The germline V gene encodes CDR1 MRHNA and CDR2 SNTAGT. V was cut by 1 base and J by 4 bases, with 7 bases left in between. CDR3 length: 14 residues. CDR3 DNA: TGTGCCAGCAGTGACTTATCCTTCACCGGGGAGCTGTTTTTT. It is translated as CASSDLSFTGELFF.

This clone turned up a few times. The chain uses TRBV27 and TRBJ1-2; no clear D. The germline CDR1 and CDR2 sequences are MNHEY and SMNVEV (reference sequence). V dropped 0 bases and J dropped 2 bases, with 31 bases sitting between them. The CDR3 has 22 amino acids. CDR3 protein: CASSLSRRGGGSNPSANYGYTF. The CDR3 DNA reads as TGTGCCAGCAGTTTATCGAGGCGGGGTGGAGGGTCGAACCCATCTGCGAACTATGGCTACACCTTC.

The V gene is TRBV5-1, the J gene TRBJ1-5; 8 bases line up with TRBD1. CDR3 length equals 15 residues. Germline-derived CDR1 and CDR2 are SGHRS and YFSETQ. Trimming at V came to 6 bases and at J to 2 bases, leaving 7 bases not matched to a gene. The CDR3 spells CASKAETGGNQPQHF. CDR3 DNA: TGCGCCAGCAAGGCGGAGACAGGGGGCAATCAGCCCCAGCATTTT.

The V and J genes are TRBV20-1 and TRBJ1-4; unclear D gene. Germline V gene sequence: CDR1 DFQATT, CDR2 SNEGSKA (reference sequence). Trimming cost V 3 bases and J 0 bases, with 8 bases left between them. CDR3 length: 14 amino acids. CDR3 sequence reads: CSASPSATNEKLFF. CDR3 in DNA: TGCAGTGCTAGTCCCAGCGCAACTAATGAAAAACTGTTTTTT.

The rearrangement uses TRBV5-5 and TRBJ2-1, with 7 bases that match TRBD1. The CDR3 totals 15 residues. Germline CDR1 and CDR2: SGHKS and YYEKEE (reference sequence). J lost 3 bases, V lost 0 bases, and 3 bases had no gene match. DNA for the CDR3: TGTGCCAGCAGCTTGGGGACAGGAGGCTACAATGAGCAGTTCTTC. Translated: CASSLGTGGYNEQFF.

This chain links TRBV6-1 with TRBJ2-3, with D maybe TRBD1 (5 bases). Trimming took off 4 bases at V and 5 bases at J, with 19 bases between the two ends. Looked up from germline, CDR1 is MNHNS and CDR2 is SASEGT. This CDR3 comprises 16 residues. This chain's CDR3 is CASSGSSQGLRDTQYF. In DNA form, the CDR3 reads TGTGCCAGCAGTGGGTCCTCTCAGGGTTTGAGAGATACGCAGTATTTT.